The TCR beta chain under discussion was sequenced for a study of T cell repertoires in cytomegalovirus infection (dated 2019 in TCRdb). About the investigation overall: Donor HLA type was relevant to the analysis, because carriage of CMV infection together with the matching HLA type was indicated by public TCR beta signatures. What the authors observed across the whole study: In both this cohort and an independent cohort of a few hundred donors, the cumulative frequency of public TCR beta family members distinguished carriers of CMV infection plus the relevant HLA type. The ex vivo response was dominated by HLA-C-restricted CMV-specific TCR beta clonotypes, which also provided the single most frequent clonotype in two of eight donors.

Spanning cysteine to phenylalanine, the CDR3 consists of 14 amino acids. Only the CDR3 region is kept as DNA, spanning 42 bases read in frame from base 1. Here V drops 7 bases and J drops 5 bases, and the junction holds 11 bases not matched to any gene. The germline V gene specifies SQVTM as CDR1 and ANQGSEA as CDR2. Regarding this clonotype: This receptor's antigen is unknown. No clone much larger than this one lies a single base away; base qualities are absent.

The sequencer was an Illumina HiSeq 1500. Clones were called with MiXCR by TCRdb after fastp trimmed the public reads at Q25, and only in-frame beta chains were retained. One record per CDR3 amino acid sequence lists the most common genes and DNA. Within this sample are about 130,000 distinct CDR3 sequences, with 24% of them counted one time only. The ten biggest clones cover 34% of the sample. This clonotype originated in a human donor in good health (CMV status not recorded). Some clones in this sample may be carry-over from other donors' samples. The sequencing sample was made of PBMCs, sequenced either directly or after in vitro stimulation (not recorded which). The V and J segments used are TRBV29-1 and TRBJ1-1; TRBD1 aligns with 9 central bases. The CDR3 loop reads CSAARQGERTEAFF. The bases are TGCAGCGCCGCGAGACAGGGGGAGAGGACTGAAGCTTTCTTT. With the portions outside the CDR3 filled from the reference TRBV29-1 and TRBJ1-1 genes, the complete variable region becomes SAVISQKPSRDICQRGTSLTIQCQVDSQVTMMFWYRQQPGQSLTLIATANQGSEATYESGFVIDKFPISRPNLTFSTLTVSNMSPEDSSIYLCSAARQGERTEAFFGQGTRLTVV.